The clone carrying this T cell receptor (beta chain) was observed a few times. This entry is derived from a study of response to subunit inactivated influenza vaccine. The CDR3 spans 15 residues. Germline V gene data show CDR1 as LGHNA and CDR2 as YNFKEQ. The germline V and J ends were trimmed by 2 bases and 7 bases, with 17 bases remaining between them. One entry per CDR3 protein results from TCRdb running MiXCR on the RT-PCR reads. The data show a few hundred thousand distinct CDR3 sequences, about 11% seen once. These data also featured in a second study, about T cells expressing NK-cell markers. As reported in that work: Synthesis of TCR beta cDNA relied on 5'RACE template switching carrying UMIs. CD3+CD56+NKG2C+, CD3+CD56+NKG2C- and CD3+CD56-NKG2C+ T cells, once sorted, supplied the TCR beta repertoires. Dominant NKG2C+ clonotype frequencies of about 1.0-7.0% of CD8+ T cells were measured in over five donors.

The chain carries TRBV4-2 and TRBJ1-1, with D possibly being TRBD1 (5 bases). The material was PBMCs from blood, obtained on the day of vaccination. The receptor's source is a middle-aged man who received an inactivated influenza vaccine. CDR3 in DNA: TGTGCCAGCAGCCAACTGGGGTCGACAGCCGGTGAAGCTTTCTTT. Translation: CASSQLGSTAGEAFF.